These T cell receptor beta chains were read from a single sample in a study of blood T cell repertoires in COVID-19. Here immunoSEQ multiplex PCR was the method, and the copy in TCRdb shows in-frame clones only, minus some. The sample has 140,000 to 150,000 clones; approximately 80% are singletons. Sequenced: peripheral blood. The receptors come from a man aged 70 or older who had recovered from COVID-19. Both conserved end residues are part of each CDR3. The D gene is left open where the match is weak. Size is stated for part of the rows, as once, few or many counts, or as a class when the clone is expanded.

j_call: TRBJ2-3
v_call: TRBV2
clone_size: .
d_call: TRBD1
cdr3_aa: CASSLLRTGAPNTQYF
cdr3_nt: TGTGCCAGCAGTCTCCTTAGGACAGGAGCCCCTAATACGCAGTATTTT

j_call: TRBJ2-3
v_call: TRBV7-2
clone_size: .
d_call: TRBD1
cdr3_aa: CASSWGTGGDTQYF
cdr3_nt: TGTGCCAGCAGCTGGGGGACAGGTGGAGATACGCAGTATTTT

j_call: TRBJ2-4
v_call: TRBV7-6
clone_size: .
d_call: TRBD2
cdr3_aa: CASSSWGGNIQYF
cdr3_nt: TGTGCCAGCAGCTCCTGGGGGGGAAACATTCAGTACTTC

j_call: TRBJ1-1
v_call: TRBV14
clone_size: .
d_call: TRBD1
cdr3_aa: CASSRSGGAGTEAFF
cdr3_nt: TGTGCCAGCAGCCGCTCAGGGGGCGCGGGCACTGAAGCTTTCTTT

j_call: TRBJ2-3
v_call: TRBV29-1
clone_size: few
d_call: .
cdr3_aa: CSALTGNTQYF
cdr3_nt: TGCAGCGCCTTGACAGGAAATACGCAGTATTTT

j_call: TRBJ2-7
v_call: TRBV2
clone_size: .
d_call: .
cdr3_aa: CASSENFSYEQYF
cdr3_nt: TGTGCCAGCAGTGAAAACTTCTCATACGAGCAGTACTTC

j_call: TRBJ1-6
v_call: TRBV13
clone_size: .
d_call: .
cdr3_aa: CASSLARSYNSPLHF
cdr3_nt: TGTGCCAGCAGCTTAGCCCGCTCCTATAATTCACCCCTCCACTTT

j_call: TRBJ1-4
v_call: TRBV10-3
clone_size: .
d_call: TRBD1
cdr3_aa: CARPPRQGDEKLFF
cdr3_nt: TGTGCCAGACCGCCCCGACAGGGAGATGAAAAACTGTTTTTT

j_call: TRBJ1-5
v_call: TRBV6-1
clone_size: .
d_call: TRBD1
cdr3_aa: CASSEKWTGINQPQHF
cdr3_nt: TGTGCCAGCAGTGAAAAGTGGACAGGGATCAATCAGCCCCAGCATTTT

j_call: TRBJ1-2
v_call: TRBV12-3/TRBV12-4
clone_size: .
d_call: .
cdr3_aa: CASSLSSYYGYTF
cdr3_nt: TGTGCCAGCAGTTTATCGAGTTACTATGGCTACACCTTC

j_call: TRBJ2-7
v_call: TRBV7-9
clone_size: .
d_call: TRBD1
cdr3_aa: CASSAQQGARFYEQYF
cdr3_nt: TGTGCCAGCAGCGCGCAACAGGGGGCGCGTTTCTACGAGCAGTACTTC

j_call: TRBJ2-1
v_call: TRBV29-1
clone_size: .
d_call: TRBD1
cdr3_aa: CSVLRTGGYNEQFF
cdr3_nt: TGCAGCGTCCTAAGGACAGGGGGCTACAATGAGCAGTTCTTC

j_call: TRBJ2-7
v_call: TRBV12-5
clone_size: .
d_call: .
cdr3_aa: CASSRRSGVYEQYF
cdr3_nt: TGTGCTAGCTCGAGAAGGTCCGGAGTCTACGAGCAGTACTTC

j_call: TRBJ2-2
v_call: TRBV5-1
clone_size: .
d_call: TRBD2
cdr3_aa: CASSSSRLAGIAGELFF
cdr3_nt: TGCGCCAGCAGCTCTTCTAGACTAGCAGGTATCGCCGGGGAGCTGTTTTTT

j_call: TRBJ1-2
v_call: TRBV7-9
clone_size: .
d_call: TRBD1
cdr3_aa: CASSPLLQGAGGYTF
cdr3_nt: TGTGCCAGCTCCCCCCTTCTCCAGGGGGCGGGTGGCTACACCTTC

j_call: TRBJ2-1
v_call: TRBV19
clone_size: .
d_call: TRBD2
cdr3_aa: CASSTGVGLAVLGQFF
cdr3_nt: TGTGCCAGTAGTACCGGGGTGGGACTAGCGGTCCTCGGGCAGTTCTTC

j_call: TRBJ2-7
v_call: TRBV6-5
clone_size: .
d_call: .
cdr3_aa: CASGPEAVEQYF
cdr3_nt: TGTGCCAGCGGCCCTGAGGCCGTCGAGCAGTACTTC

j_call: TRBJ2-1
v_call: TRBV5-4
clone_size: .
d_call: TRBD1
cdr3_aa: CASSLADRGGGEQFF
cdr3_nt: TGTGCCAGCAGTTTAGCTGACAGGGGAGGTGGTGAGCAGTTCTTC

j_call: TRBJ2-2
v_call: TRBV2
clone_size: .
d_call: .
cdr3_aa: CASRKQVNTGELFF
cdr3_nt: TGTGCCAGCCGGAAACAGGTGAACACCGGGGAGCTGTTTTTT

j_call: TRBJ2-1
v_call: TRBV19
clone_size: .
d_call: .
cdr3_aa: CASSISVTGGDEQFF
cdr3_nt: TGTGCCAGTAGTATATCGGTGACAGGCGGCGATGAGCAGTTCTTC

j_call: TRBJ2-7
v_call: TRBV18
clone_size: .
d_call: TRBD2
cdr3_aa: CASSPTGGSIDEQYF
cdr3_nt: TGTGCCAGCTCACCGACCGGCGGGAGTATAGACGAGCAGTACTTC

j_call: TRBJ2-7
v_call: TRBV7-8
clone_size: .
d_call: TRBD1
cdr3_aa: CASSPRTGDAEQYF
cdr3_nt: TGTGCCAGCAGCCCCCGGACAGGGGACGCCGAGCAGTACTTC

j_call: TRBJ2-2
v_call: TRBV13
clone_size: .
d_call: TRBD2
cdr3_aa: CASSARLAGGPENTGELFF
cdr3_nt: TGTGCCAGCAGCGCCCGACTAGCGGGAGGGCCGGAGAACACCGGGGAGCTGTTTTTT

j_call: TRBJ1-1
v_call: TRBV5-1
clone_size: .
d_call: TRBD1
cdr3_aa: CASSGGTGAVSDLTEAFF
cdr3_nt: TGCGCCAGCAGCGGGGGGACAGGGGCGGTTTCGGACCTCACTGAAGCTTTCTTT

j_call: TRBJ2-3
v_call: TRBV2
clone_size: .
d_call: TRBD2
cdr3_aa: CASRALGLAGMSTQYF
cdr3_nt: TGTGCCAGCAGGGCACTCGGACTAGCGGGAATGTCTACGCAGTATTTT

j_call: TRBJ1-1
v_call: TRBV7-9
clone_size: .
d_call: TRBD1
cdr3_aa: CASSQEDRGVTEAFF
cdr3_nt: TGTGCCAGCAGCCAGGAGGACAGGGGTGTCACCGAAGCTTTCTTT

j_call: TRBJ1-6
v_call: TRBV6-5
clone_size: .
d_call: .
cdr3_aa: CASYATGGSPLHF
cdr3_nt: TGTGCCAGCTACGCTACCGGTGGTTCACCCCTCCACTTT

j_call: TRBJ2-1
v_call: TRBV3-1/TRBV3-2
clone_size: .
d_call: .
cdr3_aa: CASSQAAGFWYNEQFF
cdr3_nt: TGTGCCAGCAGCCAGGCTGCCGGGTTTTGGTACAATGAGCAGTTCTTC

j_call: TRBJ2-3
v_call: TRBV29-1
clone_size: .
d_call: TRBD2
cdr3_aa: CSVVGLVSDTQYF
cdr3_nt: TGCAGCGTTGTAGGACTAGTGTCAGATACGCAGTATTTT

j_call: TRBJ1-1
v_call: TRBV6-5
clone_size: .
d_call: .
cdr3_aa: CASSYSRDSFAEAFF
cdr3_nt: TGTGCCAGCAGTTACTCCCGTGACAGCTTCGCTGAAGCTTTCTTT

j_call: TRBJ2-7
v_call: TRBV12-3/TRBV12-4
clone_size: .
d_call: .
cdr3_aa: CASSFSRDEQYF
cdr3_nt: TGTGCCAGCAGTTTCAGTCGGGACGAGCAGTACTTC

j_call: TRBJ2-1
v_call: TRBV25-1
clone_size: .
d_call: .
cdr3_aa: CASRAWTIDEQFF
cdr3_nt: TGTGCCAGCAGGGCCTGGACTATCGATGAGCAGTTCTTC

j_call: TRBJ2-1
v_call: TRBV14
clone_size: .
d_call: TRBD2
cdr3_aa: CASCPAGAVDEQFF
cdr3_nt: TGTGCCAGCTGCCCAGCGGGAGCAGTTGATGAGCAGTTCTTC

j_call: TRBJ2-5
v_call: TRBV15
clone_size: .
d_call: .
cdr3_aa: CATSSPWGLQETQYF
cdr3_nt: TGTGCCACCAGCAGTCCGTGGGGCTTGCAAGAGACCCAGTACTTC

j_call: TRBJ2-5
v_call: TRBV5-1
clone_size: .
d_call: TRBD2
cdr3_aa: CASSPGWTSGPEAQYF
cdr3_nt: TGCGCCAGCAGCCCCGGATGGACTAGCGGTCCTGAGGCCCAGTACTTC

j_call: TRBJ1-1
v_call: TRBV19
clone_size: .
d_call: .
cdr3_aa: CASSVGSGETEAFF
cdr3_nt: TGTGCCAGTAGTGTGGGCTCAGGGGAAACTGAAGCTTTCTTT

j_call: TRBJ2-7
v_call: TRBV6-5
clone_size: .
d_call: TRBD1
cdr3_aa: CASRPDRFPYEQYF
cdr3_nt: TGTGCCAGCAGGCCGGACAGGTTCCCCTACGAGCAGTACTTC

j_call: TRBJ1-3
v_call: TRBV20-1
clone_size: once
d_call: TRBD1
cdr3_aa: CSAGQGNTIYF
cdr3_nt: TGCAGTGCCGGACAGGGCAACACCATATATTTT

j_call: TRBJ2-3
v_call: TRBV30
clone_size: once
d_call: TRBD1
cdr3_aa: CAWSRGRLALGSTDTQYF
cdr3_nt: TGTGCCTGGAGCAGGGGGCGGCTAGCGCTGGGAAGCACAGATACGCAGTATTTT

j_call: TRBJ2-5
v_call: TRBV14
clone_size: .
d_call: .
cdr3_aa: CASSQGGTYDGETQYF
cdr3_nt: TGTGCCAGCAGCCAAGGGGGCACCTATGACGGGGAGACCCAGTACTTC

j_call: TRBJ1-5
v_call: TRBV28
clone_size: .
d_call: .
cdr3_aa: CASSYRVSNQPQHF
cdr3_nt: TGTGCCAGCAGTTACAGGGTTAGCAATCAGCCCCAGCATTTT

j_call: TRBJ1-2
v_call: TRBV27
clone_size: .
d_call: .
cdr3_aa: CASSLSRTAAYGYTF
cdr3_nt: TGTGCCAGCAGTTTATCACGGACAGCCGCCTATGGCTACACCTTC

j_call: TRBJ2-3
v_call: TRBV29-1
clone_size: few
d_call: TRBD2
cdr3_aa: CSAPIAGGEDTQYF
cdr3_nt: TGCAGCGCCCCGATAGCGGGAGGGGAAGATACGCAGTATTTT

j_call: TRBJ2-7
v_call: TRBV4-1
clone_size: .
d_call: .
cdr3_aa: CASSQAQENYEQYF
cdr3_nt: TGCGCCAGCAGCCAAGCGCAGGAAAACTACGAGCAGTACTTC

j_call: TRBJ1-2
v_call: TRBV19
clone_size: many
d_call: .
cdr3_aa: CASSIGPGHRGYTF
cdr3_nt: TGTGCCAGTAGTATAGGTCCGGGACACCGAGGCTACACCTTC

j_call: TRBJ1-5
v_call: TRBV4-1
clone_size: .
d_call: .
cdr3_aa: CASSQDSQGNQPQHF
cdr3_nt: TGCGCCAGCAGCCAAGACTCCCAGGGCAATCAGCCCCAGCATTTT

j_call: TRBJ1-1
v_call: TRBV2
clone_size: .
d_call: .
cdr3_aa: CASSDPQTGNEAFF
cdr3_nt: TGTGCCAGCAGCGACCCTCAAACAGGAAATGAAGCTTTCTTT

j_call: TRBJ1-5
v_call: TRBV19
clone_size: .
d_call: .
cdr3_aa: CASSIVPGEYSNQPQHF
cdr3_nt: TGTGCCAGTAGTATAGTACCAGGGGAATATAGCAATCAGCCCCAGCATTTT

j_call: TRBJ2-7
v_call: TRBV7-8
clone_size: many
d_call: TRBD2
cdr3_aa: CASSPQTGTSAYEQYF
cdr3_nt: TGTGCCAGCAGCCCCCAGACCGGGACTAGCGCATACGAGCAGTACTTC

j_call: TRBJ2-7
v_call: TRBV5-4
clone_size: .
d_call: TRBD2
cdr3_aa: CASSKDYSGSYEQYF
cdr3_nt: TGTGCCAGCAGCAAGGACTACAGCGGGAGCTACGAGCAGTACTTC

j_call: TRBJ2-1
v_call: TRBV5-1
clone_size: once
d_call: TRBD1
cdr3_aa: CASSWTGDYNEQFF
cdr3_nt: TGCGCCAGCAGCTGGACAGGGGACTACAATGAGCAGTTCTTC